This T cell receptor beta chain stems from a study of blood T cell repertoires in COVID-19. About the study: Nucleic acid was either cDNA or gDNA, and it came from T cells, B-cell-depleted T cells, or PBMCs.

Cohorts were based on clinical histories the participants reported. In the authors' workflow: Reference gene primers were amplified, and this amplification served to estimate nucleated cell counts. Profiled with immunoSEQ multiplex PCR; TCRdb holds only in-frame clones, not every one. Clone size and V and J calls were adopted from that table, with D and trimming inferred from the DNA. The top ten clones hold 0.7% of a sample with around 480,000 clones, roughly nine tenths of them seen once. This CDR3 contains 13 residues. Looked up from germline, CDR1 is SEHNR and CDR2 is FQNEAQ (reference sequence). The V end was cut by 5 bases, the J end by 2 bases, with 10 bases between.

This sequence was found in a woman younger than 30 who had recovered from COVID-19. The V call is TRBV7-9, the J call TRBJ2-7; the D gene is possibly TRBD1 (5 bases). Sequenced sample: PBMCs or T cells enriched from blood (not recorded which). The CDR3 here is CASSQDSPYEQYF. CDR3 bases: TGTGCCAGCAGCCAAGACAGCCCCTACGAGCAGTACTTC.